The rows below give T cell receptor beta chains drawn from one sample of a study of blood T cells in healthy people across ages. In TCRdb, the 5' RACE reads were re-called with MiXCR into one record per CDR3 protein. The sample lists roughly 1.5 million distinct CDR3 sequences; less than 45% were seen once. Sequencing was done on a sample of blood. The receptors were gathered from a woman under 30 in good health. Both conserved end residues are part of each CDR3. A D gene is named only where the DNA matches it firmly. Clone size is not always given. Where it is, it says once, few, many or a class for expanded clones.

CDR3 DNA | CDR3 protein | D gene | V gene | clone size | J gene
TGCAGTGCCGACCGGGACGGCCACAATCAGCCCCAGCATTTT | CSADRDGHNQPQHF | NA | TRBV20-1 | once | TRBJ1-5
TGTGCCAGCGCTGAGGGTAACTCCTACAATGAGCAGTTCTTC | CASAEGNSYNEQFF | NA | TRBV27 | NA | TRBJ2-1
TGCGCCAGCAGCCAAGTCTCAGGGGTGCGTTATGGCTACACCTTC | CASSQVSGVRYGYTF | NA | TRBV4-1 | NA | TRBJ1-2
TGCGCCAGCAGCCAAGGACTAGCGGGGGCCGGCACAGATACGCAGTATTTT | CASSQGLAGAGTDTQYF | TRBD2 | TRBV5-1 | few | TRBJ2-3
TGTGCCAGCAGCGTGAGGACGACTGCATCATCCTACAATGAGCAGTTCTTC | CASSVRTTASSYNEQFF | NA | TRBV9 | NA | TRBJ2-1
TGCAGTGCCTTAGGACAGGGGCGGAACACTGAGGCTTTCTTT | CSALGQGRNTEAFF | TRBD1 | TRBV20-1 | NA | TRBJ1-1
TGTGCCAGCAGCCTCAAGGCAAACATTCAGTACTTC | CASSLKANIQYF | NA | TRBV7-9 | NA | TRBJ2-4
TGTGCCAGCAGCTTCCACCCGCTACAGGGGCCGGAAAACATTCAGTACTTC | CASSFHPLQGPENIQYF | TRBD1 | TRBV4-2 | NA | TRBJ2-4
TGTGCCAGCAGCTTCGACAGGGGTAGTTCACCCCTCCACTTT | CASSFDRGSSPLHF | TRBD1 | TRBV7-2 | NA | TRBJ1-6
TGTGCCAGCAGCCGGGACAGGGAAGACACCGGGGAGCTGTTTTTT | CASSRDREDTGELFF | TRBD1 | TRBV3-1 | NA | TRBJ2-2
TGTGCCAGCAGCCGCACGGGACCGCCTTTAGGGCAGTTCTTC | CASSRTGPPLGQFF | NA | TRBV7-9 | NA | TRBJ2-1
TGTGCCGGCAGCTTAGTGGCAGGGGGCGGCTATGGCTACACCTTC | CAGSLVAGGGYGYTF | TRBD1 | TRBV11-2 | NA | TRBJ1-2
TGTGCCAGCAGTTGGAAGGGAATGATTTCACCCCTCCACTTT | CASSWKGMISPLHF | NA | TRBV28 | NA | TRBJ1-6
TGTACCACCAGCAGAGTAGTGGCCTACGAGCAGTACTTC | CTTSRVVAYEQYF | NA | TRBV15 | NA | TRBJ2-7
TGTGCCAGCAGCTTAGACTACGGAACCCAGTACTTC | CASSLDYGTQYF | NA | TRBV7-2 | many | TRBJ2-5
TGTGCCAGCAGCTTAATCGCTACTAGCGGACCCTACGAGCAGTACTTC | CASSLIATSGPYEQYF | TRBD2 | TRBV7-2 | few | TRBJ2-7
TGCGCCAGCAGCCAAGATTCGAACTCCTACAATGAGCAGTACTTC | CASSQDSNSYNEQYF | NA | TRBV4-3 | NA | TRBJ2-7
TGCAGCGTTGAAGACCGGACAGACGGGCAGTACTTC | CSVEDRTDGQYF | NA | TRBV29-1 | few | TRBJ2-7
TGTGCCAGCAGTTATGGAGGTCGTGACCAAGAGACCCAGTACTTC | CASSYGGRDQETQYF | NA | TRBV6-2/TRBV6-3 | few | TRBJ2-5
TGTGCCAGCAGTTTAGGGGTAGCAAACGAGCAGTACTTC | CASSLGVANEQYF | NA | TRBV27 | few | TRBJ2-7
TGTGCCAGCAGCCCACAGGACAGACCCAACTATGGCTACACCTTC | CASSPQDRPNYGYTF | NA | TRBV3-1 | NA | TRBJ1-2
TGTGCCAGCAGTTGGGACAGGGCCCTTTACTACAATGAGCAGTTCTTC | CASSWDRALYYNEQFF | TRBD1 | TRBV12-3/TRBV12-4 | few | TRBJ2-1
TGTGCCAGCAGACCCAGCGTGAACAATGAGCAGTTCTTC | CASRPSVNNEQFF | NA | TRBV6-5 | NA | TRBJ2-1
TGCAGTGCTAGAGATAGCGGGGGCCGTAGCACAGATACGCAGTATTTT | CSARDSGGRSTDTQYF | TRBD2 | TRBV20-1 | NA | TRBJ2-3
TGTGCCAGCAGCGTAGTCGGTGGCCCGGGGGAGCAGTTCTTC | CASSVVGGPGEQFF | NA | TRBV9 | few | TRBJ2-1
TGCAGTGCTCTCCCCGTGACTAGCGGGAGTCAGCAGTTCTTC | CSALPVTSGSQQFF | TRBD2 | TRBV20-1 | NA | TRBJ2-1
TGTGTCAGCAGTGCGGACTCTGGGGCCAACGTCCTGACTTTC | CVSSADSGANVLTF | NA | TRBV25-1 | once | TRBJ2-6
TGCGCCAGCAGCTTCGGACAGGGGGAGTCTTCCCAGCAGTACTTC | CASSFGQGESSQQYF | TRBD1 | TRBV5-1 | NA | TRBJ2-7
TGTGCCAGCAGCTTAGTAGAGGGAGGCATTCAGTACTTC | CASSLVEGGIQYF | NA | TRBV7-9 | few | TRBJ2-4
TGTGCCAGCAGCGACTTAGCGGGACCCAACCCCGGGGAGCTGTTTTTT | CASSDLAGPNPGELFF | TRBD2 | TRBV9 | NA | TRBJ2-2
TGCGCCAGCAGCCAAAGGAGTGAACAGCACTATGGCTACACCTTC | CASSQRSEQHYGYTF | NA | TRBV4-3 | many | TRBJ1-2
TGCAGTGCATATCCCGGGACAGGGGGATACGAGCAGTACTTC | CSAYPGTGGYEQYF | TRBD1 | TRBV20-1 | few | TRBJ2-7
TGCAGCGTTGAAGGGGTCCACGAGCAGTACTTC | CSVEGVHEQYF | NA | TRBV29-1 | NA | TRBJ2-7
TGTGCCAACGGGGGCGGCCGCATGGATGAGCAGTACTTC | CANGGGRMDEQYF | NA | TRBV2 | NA | TRBJ2-4
TGTGCCAGCCGTCGGGACACCACGAACACCGGGGAGCTGTTTTTT | CASRRDTTNTGELFF | NA | TRBV6-5 | NA | TRBJ2-2
TGTGCCAGCAGCTTTAGACAAGACAGGGCATTAGCTTTCTTT | CASSFRQDRALAFF | TRBD1 | TRBV7-2 | NA | TRBJ1-1
TGTGCCAGCAGCTTAGCGCACCTAGCAGAAGAGACCCAGTACTTC | CASSLAHLAEETQYF | NA | TRBV7-8 | few | TRBJ2-5
TGTGCCAGCAGCGGCCGGGACAGTCTAGCCAAAAACATTCAGTACTTC | CASSGRDSLAKNIQYF | TRBD1 | TRBV7-2 | NA | TRBJ2-4
TGCAGTGCCACCCATCCGACAGGGGAGGGCTATGGCTACACCTTC | CSATHPTGEGYGYTF | TRBD1 | TRBV20-1 | NA | TRBJ1-2